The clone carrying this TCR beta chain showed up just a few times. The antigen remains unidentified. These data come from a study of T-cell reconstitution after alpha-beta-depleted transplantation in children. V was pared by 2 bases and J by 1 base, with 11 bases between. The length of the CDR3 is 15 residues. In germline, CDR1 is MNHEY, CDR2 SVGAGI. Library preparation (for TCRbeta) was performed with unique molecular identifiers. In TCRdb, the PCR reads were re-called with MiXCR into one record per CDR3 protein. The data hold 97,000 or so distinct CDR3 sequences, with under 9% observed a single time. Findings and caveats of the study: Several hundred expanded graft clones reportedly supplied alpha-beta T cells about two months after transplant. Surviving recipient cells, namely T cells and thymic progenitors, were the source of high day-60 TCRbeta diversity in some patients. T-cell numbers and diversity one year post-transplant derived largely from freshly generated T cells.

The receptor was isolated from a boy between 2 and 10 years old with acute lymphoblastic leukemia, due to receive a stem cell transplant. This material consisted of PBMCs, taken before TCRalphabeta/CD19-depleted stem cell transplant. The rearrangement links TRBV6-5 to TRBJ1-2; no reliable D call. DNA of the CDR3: TGTGCCAGCAGTTACACCCCTCTATTTAACTATGGCTACACCTTC. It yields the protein CASSYTPLFNYGYTF.